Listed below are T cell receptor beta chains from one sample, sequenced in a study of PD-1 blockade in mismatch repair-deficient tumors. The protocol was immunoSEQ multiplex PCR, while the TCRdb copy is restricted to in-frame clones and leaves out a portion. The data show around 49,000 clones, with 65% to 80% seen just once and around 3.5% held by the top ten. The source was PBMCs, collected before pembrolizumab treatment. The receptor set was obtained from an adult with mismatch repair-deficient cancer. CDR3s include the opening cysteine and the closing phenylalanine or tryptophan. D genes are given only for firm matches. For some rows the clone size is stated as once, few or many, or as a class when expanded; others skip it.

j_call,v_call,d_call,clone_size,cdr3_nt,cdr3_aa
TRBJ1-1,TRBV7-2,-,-,TGTGCCAGCAGCTTATCCGGTGGGAGGGTGGGCACTGAAGCTTTCTTT,CASSLSGGRVGTEAFF
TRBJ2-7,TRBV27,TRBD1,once,TGTGCCAGCAGTTTCCGGGACAGGGCAGTATACGAGCAGTACTTC,CASSFRDRAVYEQYF
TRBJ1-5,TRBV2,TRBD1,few,TGTGCCAGCAGTATTGAAACAGGGGCCGGCGGTCAGCCCCAGCATTTT,CASSIETGAGGQPQHF
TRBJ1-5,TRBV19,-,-,TGTGCCAGTAGTATACTCCGCCAGGGCGGACAGCCCCAGCATTTT,CASSILRQGGQPQHF
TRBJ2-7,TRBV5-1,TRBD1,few,TGCGCCAGCAGCCCCGGGACAGGAGACTACGGGCAGTACTTC,CASSPGTGDYGQYF
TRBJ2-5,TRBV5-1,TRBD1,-,TGCGCCAGCAGCTTAGGGGGCGGCCAAGAGACCCAGTACTTC,CASSLGGGQETQYF
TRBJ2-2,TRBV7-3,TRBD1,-,TGTGCCAGCAGCCGCGAGGGACAGGGGTACACCGGGGAGCTGTTTTTT,CASSREGQGYTGELFF
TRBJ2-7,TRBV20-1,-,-,TGCAGTTATGGGGGCTCCTACGAGCAGTACTTC,CSYGGSYEQYF
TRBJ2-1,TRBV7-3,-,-,TGTGCCAGCAGCTTAACTCGTTCTGGCTACAATGAGCAGTTCTTC,CASSLTRSGYNEQFF
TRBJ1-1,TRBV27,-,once,TGTGCCAGCAGAGTCCGGGGGTTTATGAACACTGAAGCTTTCTTT,CASRVRGFMNTEAFF
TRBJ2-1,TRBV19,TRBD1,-,TGTGCCAGTTCTGACAGGGGGGGGGCCAATGAGCAGTTCTTC,CASSDRGGANEQFF
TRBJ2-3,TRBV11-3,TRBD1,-,TGTGCCAGCAGCCAGGACAGGGACGTCGCAGATACGCAGTATTTT,CASSQDRDVADTQYF
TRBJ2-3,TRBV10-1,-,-,TGCGCCAGCAGTGACAGGGGAGCCACGCAGTATTTT,CASSDRGATQYF
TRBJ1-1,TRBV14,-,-,TGTGCCAGCAGCCAAGATTGGCGCCAAAAAGCTTTCTTT,CASSQDWRQKAFF
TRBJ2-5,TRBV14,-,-,TGTGCCAGCAGCCAAACCGAGACCCAGTACTTC,CASSQTETQYF
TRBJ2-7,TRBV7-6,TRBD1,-,TGTGCCAGCAGCTTAGGGTCTGGGACAGGGTCCTACGAGCAGTACTTC,CASSLGSGTGSYEQYF
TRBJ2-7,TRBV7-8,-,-,TGTGCCAGCAGCTTAGGTAGGGGAGCGACCCAACGGGGGGAGCAGTACTTC,CASSLGRGATQRGEQYF
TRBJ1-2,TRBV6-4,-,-,TGTGCCAGCAGTGAGTCAGGGAACTATGGCTACACCTTC,CASSESGNYGYTF
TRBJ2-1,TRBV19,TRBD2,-,TGTGCCAGTAGTACCCGACTAGCGGGAGGAAGCAACAATGAGCAGTTCTTC,CASSTRLAGGSNNEQFF
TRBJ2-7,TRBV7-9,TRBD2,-,TGTGCCAGCAGCCCATCCGGGGGGGCATACGAGCAGTACTTC,CASSPSGGAYEQYF
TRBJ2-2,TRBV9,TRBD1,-,TGTGCCAGCAGCCCCGCACAGGGGGCCAGGGAGCTGTTTTTT,CASSPAQGARELFF
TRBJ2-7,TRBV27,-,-,TGTGCCCCGGGGAGGCTAGAGGGCGAGCAGTACTTC,CAPGRLEGEQYF
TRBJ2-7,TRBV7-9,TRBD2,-,TGTGCCAGCAGCTTAAGCGGGGGCTACGAGCAGTACTTC,CASSLSGGYEQYF
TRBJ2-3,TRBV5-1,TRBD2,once,TGCGCCAGCAGCGGGGGAGGGACAGATACGCAGTATTTT,CASSGGGTDTQYF
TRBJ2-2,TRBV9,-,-,TGTGCCAGCAGCGTAGCGGAGGGACTGGTCAACACCGGGGAGCTGTTTTTT,CASSVAEGLVNTGELFF
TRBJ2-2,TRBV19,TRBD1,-,TGTGCCAGTCGGGACAGATACACCGGGGAGCTGTTTTTT,CASRDRYTGELFF
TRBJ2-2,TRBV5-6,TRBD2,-,TGTGCCAGCAGCCGGCGGGGTAGCGGGAACTCTAACACCGGGGAGCTGTTTTTT,CASSRRGSGNSNTGELFF
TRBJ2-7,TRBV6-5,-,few,TGTGCCAGCAGTGACATATACGAGCAGTACTTC,CASSDIYEQYF
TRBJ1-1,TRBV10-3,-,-,TGTGCCATCAGTGATCCTTCAATCATGAACACTGAAGCTTTCTTT,CAISDPSIMNTEAFF
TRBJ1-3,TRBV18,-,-,TGTGCCAGCTCACCACGTTTGGTCAGTGGCTCCGGAACCATATATTTT,CASSPRLVSGSGTIYF
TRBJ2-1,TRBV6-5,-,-,TGTGCCAGCAGTTACAGGGGGGGCTACAATGAGCAGTTCTTC,CASSYRGGYNEQFF
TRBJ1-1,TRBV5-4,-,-,TGTGCCAGCAGCTTGGTAGCAGGGCTGACCACTGAAGCTTTCTTT,CASSLVAGLTTEAFF
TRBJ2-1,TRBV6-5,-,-,TGTGCCACCTTACGGGGGAATGAGCAGTTCTTC,CATLRGNEQFF
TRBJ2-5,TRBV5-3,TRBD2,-,TGTGCCAGAAGCTTGTGTACTGGGGCTAGCGGGAGGAGGGGAGAGACCCAGTACTTC,CARSLCTGASGRRGETQYF
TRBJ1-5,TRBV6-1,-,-,TGTGCCAGCAGTGAAGCGCGGGGGTCTTACAATCAGCCCCAGCATTTT,CASSEARGSYNQPQHF
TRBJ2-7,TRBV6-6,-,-,TGTGCCAGCAGTTACACGACAGTGTCCTACGAGCAGTACTTC,CASSYTTVSYEQYF
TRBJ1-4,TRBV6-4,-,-,TGTGCCAGCAGCGTTGGGAGAAGGCAACAAACCCCGTTTAATGAAAAACTGTTTTTT,CASSVGRRQQTPFNEKLFF
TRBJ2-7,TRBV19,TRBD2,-,TGTGCCAGTAGCCTGGGACTAGCCGCGTCCTACGAGCAGTACTTC,CASSLGLAASYEQYF
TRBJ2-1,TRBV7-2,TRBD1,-,TGTGCCAGCAGTATCAGGGGGCGCGATGAGCAGTTCTTC,CASSIRGRDEQFF
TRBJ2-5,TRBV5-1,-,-,TGCGCCAGCAGCTTGTGGGGATCCGCGGCTGACGCGAAGACCCAGTACTTC,CASSLWGSAADAKTQYF
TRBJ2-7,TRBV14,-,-,TGTGCCAGCAGCTCCCCAGGACAGCGAGGGTACTACGAGCAGTACTTC,CASSSPGQRGYYEQYF
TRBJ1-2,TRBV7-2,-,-,TGTGCCAGCAGCTTAGGCAGGGCTTGGGTAGCTAACTATGGCTACACCTTC,CASSLGRAWVANYGYTF
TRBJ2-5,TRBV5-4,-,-,TGTGCCAGCAGCCATGAGACAGGAGAGACCCAGTACTTC,CASSHETGETQYF
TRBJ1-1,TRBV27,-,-,TGTGCCAGCAGCCGAGGACCCGGGGAATGGATGAACACTGAAGCTTTCTTT,CASSRGPGEWMNTEAFF
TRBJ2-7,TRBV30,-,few,TGTGCCTGGAGCGCGGGTTTGGGCGAGCAGTACTTC,CAWSAGLGEQYF